This entry lists 19 T cell receptor beta chains sequenced from one sample in a study of cytomegalovirus exposure and HLA in healthy donors. Primers for the PCR totalled 60 Vbeta and 13 Jbeta. The method was immunoSEQ multiplex PCR; TCRdb's version includes in-frame clones alone and lacks a portion of them. This table holds about 130,000 clones, just under 90% found once. Sequenced input: PBMCs. Receptors originate from a woman between 25 and 40 years old in good health and CMV-seronegative.

V gene TRBV4-3 combines with J gene TRBJ1-1; D call uncertain. CDR3 length equals 15 residues. The germline V gene has CDR1 LGHNA and CDR2 YSLEER. Between the trimmed V and J ends, which lost 0 bases and 5 bases, there was a span of 13 bases. The CDR3 loop is CASSQDVGPGTEAFF. The CDR3 nucleotides read TGCGCCAGCAGCCAAGATGTAGGGCCGGGGACTGAAGCTTTCTTT.

In this sample, this clone turned up once. This chain joins TRBV21-1 and TRBJ1-5; the D call of TRBD1 is as the table states it, not checked on the DNA. TRBV21-1 is described as a pseudogene. The CDR3 length is 16 residues. CDR3 loop: CASSQGVGGSNQPQHF. The CDR3 coding sequence is TGTGCCAGCAGCCAGGGGGTGGGGGGTAGCAATCAGCCCCAGCATTTT.

The J gene is TRBJ2-5, the V gene TRBV18; D is uncertain. The V gene's germline CDR1 is KGHSH and CDR2 LQKENI. Trimming removed 5 bases from V and 2 bases from J, with 9 bases in between. The CDR3 spans 13 residues. The CDR3 spells CASSWAEQETQYF. For the CDR3, the DNA is TGTGCCAGCTCATGGGCCGAGCAAGAGACCCAGTACTTC.

This clone was observed a single time. The genes are TRBV23-1 and TRBJ2-7; TRBD1 aligns across 7 bases. TRBV23-1 is annotated as an ORF whose role is uncertain. The J segment lost 3 bases and the V segment lost 3 bases, leaving 11 bases of the junction unmatched. The CDR3 sequence is 16 residues long. CDR3 sequence (DNA): TGCGCCAGCAGTCATCTCCAACAGGGGACCAGCTACGAGCAGTACTTC. As protein: CASSHLQQGTSYEQYF.

This chain uses TRBV18 with TRBJ2-1; 7 nucleotides line up with TRBD1. Germline V lookup: CDR1 KGHSH, CDR2 LQKENI. J was trimmed by 8 bases and V by 6 bases; bases with no gene match: 4. CDR3 length: 12 residues. CDR3 region: CASSIDRDEQFF. The DNA for the CDR3 is TGTGCCAGCTCCATAGACAGGGATGAGCAGTTCTTC. The variable domain in full, completed from reference TRBV18 and TRBJ2-1, reads NAGVMQNPRHLVRRRGQEARLRCSPMKGHSHVYWYRQLPEEGLKFMVYLQKENIIDESGMPKERFSAEFPKEGPSILRIQQVVRGDSAAYFCASSIDRDEQFFGPGTRLTVL.

As concerns this clone: Germline is not matched at one junction end, which may reflect a read error. This rearrangement joins TRBV4-3 to TRBJ1-4; D remains unclear. The CDR3 loop spans 15 amino acids. CDR1 LGHNA and CDR2 YSLEER come from the germline V gene. CDR3 region: CASSPDQYTNEKLFF. The DNA of the CDR3 is TGCGCCAGCAGCCCGGATCAGTACACTAATGAAAAGCTGTTTTTT.

The chain couples TRBV11-3 to TRBJ1-1; 7 positions agree with TRBD1. CDR1 SGHNT and CDR2 YENEEA come from the germline V gene. The V segment lost 3 bases and the J segment 5 bases; nucleotides outside the gene matches: 6. The CDR3 consists of 14 residues. In nucleotides, the CDR3 is TGTGCCAGCAGCTTTACAGGGGAAGGGACTGAAGCTTTCTTT. Encoded protein: CASSFTGEGTEAFF.

Written as DNA, the CDR3 is TGTGCCAGCAGTTCCCAAGGACTAGCGGGGGGGAAGTATGAGCAGTTCTTC. It is translated as CASSSQGLAGGKYEQFF. This chain uses TRBV28 with TRBJ2-1; 15 bases agree with TRBD2. Germline V gives CDR1 MDHEN, CDR2 SYDVKM. V gave up 4 bases and J gave up 8 bases; unmatched junction bases: 9. CDR3 length: 17 residues.

This chain uses TRBV27 with TRBJ2-3, with TRBD2 matching 10 bases. The CDR3 length is 15 residues. Germline-derived CDR1 and CDR2 are MNHEY and SMNVEV (reference sequence). After removal of 4 bases from V and 4 bases from J, the junction contained 5 bases not matched to a gene. CDR3 DNA sequence: TGTGCCAGCAGTTGGGCTAGCGGGAGTGCAGATACGCAGTATTTT. The encoded protein is CASSWASGSADTQYF.

This chain links TRBV4-2 with TRBJ2-1, with 7 positions matching TRBD1. The CDR3 loop spans 17 amino acids. Germline-derived CDR1 and CDR2 are LGHNA and YNFKEQ. Trimming cost V 1 base and J 2 bases; bases outside gene matches: 8. CDR3: CASSQGGGAIPYNEQFF. As DNA, the CDR3 is TGTGCCAGCAGCCAAGGAGGGGGCGCCATCCCCTACAATGAGCAGTTCTTC.

V and J are TRBV19 and TRBJ1-5; 8 bases line up with TRBD1. The CDR3 is 17 residues long. After removal of 6 bases from V and 0 bases from J, the junction contained 10 bases not matched to a gene. From germline, CDR1 is LNHDA and CDR2 SQIVND (reference sequence). CDR3 loop: CASSPGQEYYSNQPQHF. The CDR3 coding sequence is TGTGCCAGTAGCCCGGGACAGGAGTACTATAGCAATCAGCCCCAGCATTTT.

This chain uses TRBV19 with TRBJ2-1, with D possibly being TRBD2 (6 bases). The V end was cut by 5 bases, the J end by 0 bases, with 14 bases between. The CDR3 consists of 16 residues. Germline V gives CDR1 LNHDA, CDR2 SQIVND (reference sequence). CDR3 sequence: CASSPGTQYSYNEQFF. DNA of the CDR3: TGTGCCAGTAGTCCCGGGACTCAATACTCCTACAATGAGCAGTTCTTC.

This chain links TRBV7-6 with TRBJ1-2; TRBD1 is a possible D gene (6 bases). Germline CDR1 reads SGHVS; CDR2 reads FNYEAQ. The CDR3 is 15 residues long. V was pared by 6 bases and J by 5 bases, with 19 bases between. The CDR3 here is CASSLRGGAGYGYTF. DNA for the CDR3: TGTGCCAGCAGTCTCCGCGGGGGGGCTGGATATGGCTACACCTTC.

The V gene is TRBV29-1, the J gene TRBJ1-1, with a tentative D call TRBD1 (5 bases). The CDR3 is 14 residues long. V was cut by 1 base and J by 3 bases, with 12 bases left in between. Per germline, CDR1 SQVTM and CDR2 ANQGSEA. CDR3 nucleotide sequence: TGCAGCGTTGAAGTGACAGTAGGGGACACTGAAGCTTTCTTT. It encodes CSVEVTVGDTEAFF.

The chain employs TRBV28 and TRBJ1-6; 8 bases are a match to TRBD1. V dropped 6 bases and J dropped 10; count of bases not matched to a gene: 14. Germline loops: CDR1 MDHEN, CDR2 SYDVKM. The CDR3 consists of 16 residues. The DNA for the CDR3 is TGTGCCAGCAGCCACCCTGATCCAGGGGGCAGATCACCCCTCCACTTT. The encoded protein is CASSHPDPGGRSPLHF.

For this clone: The junction and the germline gene differ at one end; a read error may be behind it. V and J are TRBV7-9 and TRBJ1-1, with unresolved D. Germline assignment: CDR1 SEHNR and CDR2 FQNEAQ (reference sequence). The length of the CDR3 is 13 residues. This chain's CDR3 is CSSSSTMNTEAFF. As DNA, the CDR3 is TGTTCCAGCAGCTCAACTATGAACACTGAAGCTTTCTTT.

The chain carries TRBV7-2 and TRBJ2-3, with TRBD2 identical over 8 bases. The V segment lost 6 bases and the J segment 2 bases; nucleotides outside the gene matches: 4. Germline CDR1 SGHTA, CDR2 FQGNSA. The CDR3 covers 14 residues. In DNA form, the CDR3 reads TGTGCCAGCAGGCAACTAGCGGACACAGATACGCAGTATTTT. It is translated as CASRQLADTDTQYF.

The CDR3 DNA reads as TGTGCCAGCAGCTTAGGAGGCGGGGGCACAGATACGCAGTATTTT. Residues: CASSLGGGGTDTQYF. The chain links TRBV7-2 to TRBJ2-3; a possible D gene is TRBD2 (6 bases). CDR1 and CDR2 (germline): SGHTA, FQGNSA. V lost 1 base, J lost 1 base, and 9 bases lay in between. CDR3 length equals 15 residues.

This rearrangement joins TRBV5-1 to TRBJ1-1; 8 nucleotides agree with TRBD1. V lost 0 bases to trimming and J lost 6 bases; unmatched junction nucleotides: 7. This CDR3 has 15 residues. CDR1 and CDR2 from the germline V gene are SGHRS and YFSETQ. The CDR3 nucleotides read TGCGCCAGCAGCTTGGTTAAAACAGGGGGGGCTGAAGCTTTCTTT. Translating gives CASSLVKTGGAEAFF.